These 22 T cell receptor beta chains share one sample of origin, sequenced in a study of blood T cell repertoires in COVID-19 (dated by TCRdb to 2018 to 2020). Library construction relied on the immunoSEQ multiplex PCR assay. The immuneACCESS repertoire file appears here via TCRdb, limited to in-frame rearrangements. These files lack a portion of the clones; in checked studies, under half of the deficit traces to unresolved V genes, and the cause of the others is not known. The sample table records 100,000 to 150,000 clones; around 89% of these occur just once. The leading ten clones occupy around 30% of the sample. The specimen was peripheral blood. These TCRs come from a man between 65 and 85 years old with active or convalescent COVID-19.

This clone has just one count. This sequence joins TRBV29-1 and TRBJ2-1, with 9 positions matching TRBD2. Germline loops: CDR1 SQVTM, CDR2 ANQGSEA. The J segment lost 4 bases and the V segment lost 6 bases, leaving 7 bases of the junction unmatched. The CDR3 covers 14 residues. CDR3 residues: CSVPPTSGYNEQFF. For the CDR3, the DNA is TGCAGCGTCCCGCCGACTAGCGGTTACAATGAGCAGTTCTTC.

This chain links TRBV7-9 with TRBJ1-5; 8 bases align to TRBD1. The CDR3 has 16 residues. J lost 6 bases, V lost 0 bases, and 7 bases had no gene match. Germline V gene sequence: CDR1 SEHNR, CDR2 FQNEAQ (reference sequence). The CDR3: CASSLAQGVLVQPQHF. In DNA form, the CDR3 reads TGTGCCAGCAGCTTAGCACAGGGGGTATTGGTTCAGCCCCAGCATTTT.

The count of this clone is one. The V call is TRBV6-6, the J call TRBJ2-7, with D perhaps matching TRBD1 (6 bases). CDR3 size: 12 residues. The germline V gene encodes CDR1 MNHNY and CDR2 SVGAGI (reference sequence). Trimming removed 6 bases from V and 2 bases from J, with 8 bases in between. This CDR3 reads CASRRDTYEQYF. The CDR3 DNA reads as TGTGCCAGCAGACGGGACACCTACGAGCAGTACTTC.

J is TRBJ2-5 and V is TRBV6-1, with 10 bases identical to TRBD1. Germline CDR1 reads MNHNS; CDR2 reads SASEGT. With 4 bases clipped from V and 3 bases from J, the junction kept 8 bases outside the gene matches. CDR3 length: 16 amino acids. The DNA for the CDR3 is TGTGCCAGCAGTGCCCAACCCGGGACAGGGGAAGAGACCCAGTACTTC. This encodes CASSAQPGTGEETQYF.

CDR3: CASSIDRAYEQYF. The CDR3 coding sequence is TGTGCCAGTAGTATAGACCGGGCCTACGAGCAGTACTTC. This chain uses TRBV19 with TRBJ2-7; D remains unclear. The germline gives CDR1 LNHDA, CDR2 SQIVND (reference sequence). The V gene lost 0 bases and the J gene lost 2 bases, with 5 bases spanning the gap. The CDR3 is made up of 13 amino acids.

The CDR3 reads CASSPGTGNSPLHF. The CDR3, as DNA: TGCGCCAGCAGCCCCGGGACAGGGAATTCACCCCTCCACTTT. This rearrangement joins TRBV5-1 to TRBJ1-6; 9 nucleotides match TRBD1. The germline gives CDR1 SGHRS, CDR2 YFSETQ. The CDR3 is 14 residues long. The ends lost 4 bases at V and 7 bases at J; junction bases unmatched: 3.

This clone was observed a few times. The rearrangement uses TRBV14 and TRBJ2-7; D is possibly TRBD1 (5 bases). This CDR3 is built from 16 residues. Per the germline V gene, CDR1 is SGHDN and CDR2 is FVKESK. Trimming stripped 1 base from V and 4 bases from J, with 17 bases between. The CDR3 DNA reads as TGTGCCAGCAGCCAAGGACCTAGGGGCAGGGCGTACGAGCAGTACTTC. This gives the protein CASSQGPRGRAYEQYF.

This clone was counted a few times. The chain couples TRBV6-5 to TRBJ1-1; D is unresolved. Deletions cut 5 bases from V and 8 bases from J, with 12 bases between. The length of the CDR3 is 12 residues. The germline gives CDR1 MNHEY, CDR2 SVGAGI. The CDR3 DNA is TGTGCCAGCAGTCCTCTGAGAGAAGAAGCTTTCTTT. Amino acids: CASSPLREEAFF.

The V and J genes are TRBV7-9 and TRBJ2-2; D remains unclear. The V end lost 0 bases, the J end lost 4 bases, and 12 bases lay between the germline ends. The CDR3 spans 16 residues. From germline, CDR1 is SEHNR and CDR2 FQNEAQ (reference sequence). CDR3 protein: CASSLASPSVTGELFF. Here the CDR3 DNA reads TGTGCCAGCAGCTTAGCATCTCCGAGCGTCACCGGGGAGCTGTTTTTT.

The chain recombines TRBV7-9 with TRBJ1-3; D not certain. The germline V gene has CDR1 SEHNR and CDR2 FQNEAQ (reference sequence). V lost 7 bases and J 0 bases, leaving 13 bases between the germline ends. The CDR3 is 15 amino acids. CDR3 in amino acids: CASTPGSSSGNTIYF. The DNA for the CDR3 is TGTGCCAGCACCCCGGGGAGTTCCTCTGGAAACACCATATATTTT.

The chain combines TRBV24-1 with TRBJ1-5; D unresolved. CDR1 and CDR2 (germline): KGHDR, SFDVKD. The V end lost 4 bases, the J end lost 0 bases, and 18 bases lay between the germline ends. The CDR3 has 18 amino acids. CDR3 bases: TGTGCCACCAGTGACCCCGGAACCGACCGGGATAGCAATCAGCCCCAGCATTTT. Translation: CATSDPGTDRDSNQPQHF.

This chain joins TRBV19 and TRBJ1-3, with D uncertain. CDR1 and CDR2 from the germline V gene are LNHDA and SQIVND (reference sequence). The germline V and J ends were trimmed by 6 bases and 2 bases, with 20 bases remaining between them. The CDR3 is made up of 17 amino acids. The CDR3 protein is CASRSPHKGGTGNTIYF. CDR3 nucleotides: TGTGCCAGTAGAAGCCCACACAAGGGAGGGACTGGAAACACCATATATTTT.

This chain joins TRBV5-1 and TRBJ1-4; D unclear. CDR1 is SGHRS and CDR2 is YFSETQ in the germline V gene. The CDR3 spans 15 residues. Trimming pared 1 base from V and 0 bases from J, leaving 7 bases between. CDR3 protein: CASSLRGATNEKLFF. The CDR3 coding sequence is TGCGCCAGCAGCTTGCGGGGTGCAACTAATGAAAAACTGTTTTTT.

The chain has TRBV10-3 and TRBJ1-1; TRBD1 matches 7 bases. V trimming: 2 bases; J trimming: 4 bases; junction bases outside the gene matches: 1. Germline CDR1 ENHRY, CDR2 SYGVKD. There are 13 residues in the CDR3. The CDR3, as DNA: TGTGCCATCAGTGAGAGGGGGCGCACTGAAGCTTTCTTT. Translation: CAISERGRTEAFF.

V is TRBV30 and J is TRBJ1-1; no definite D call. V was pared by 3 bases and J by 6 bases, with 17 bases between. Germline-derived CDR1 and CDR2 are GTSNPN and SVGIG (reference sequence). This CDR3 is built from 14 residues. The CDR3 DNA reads TGTGCCTGGAGAGAAGATTATCAGGTCGCTGAAGCTTTCTTT. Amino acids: CAWREDYQVAEAFF.

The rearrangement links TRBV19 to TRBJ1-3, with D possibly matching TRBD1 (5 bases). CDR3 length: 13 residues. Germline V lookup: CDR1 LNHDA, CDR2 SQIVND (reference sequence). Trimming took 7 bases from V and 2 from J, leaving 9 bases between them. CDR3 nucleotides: TGTGCCAGTATTACAGGAACTGGAAACACCATATATTTT. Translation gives CASITGTGNTIYF.

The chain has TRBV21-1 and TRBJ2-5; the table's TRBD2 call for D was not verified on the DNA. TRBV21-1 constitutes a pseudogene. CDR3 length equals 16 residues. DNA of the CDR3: TGTGCCAGCAGCAAAGGTAGGCTAGCGGGAGAAGAGACCCAGTACTTC. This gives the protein CASSKGRLAGEETQYF.

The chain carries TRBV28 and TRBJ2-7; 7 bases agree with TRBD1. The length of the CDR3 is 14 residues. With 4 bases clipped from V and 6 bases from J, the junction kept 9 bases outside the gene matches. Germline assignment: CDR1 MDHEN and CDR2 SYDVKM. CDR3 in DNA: TGTGCCAGCAGTTCAGGGACAGAGTGGGGCGAGCAGTACTTC. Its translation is CASSSGTEWGEQYF.

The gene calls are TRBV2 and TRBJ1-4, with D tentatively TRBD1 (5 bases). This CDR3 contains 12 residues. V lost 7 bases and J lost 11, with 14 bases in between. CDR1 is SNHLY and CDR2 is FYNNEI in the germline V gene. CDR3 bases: TGTGCCAGCACTGGTGAAGGGGCGAAACTGTTTTTT. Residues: CASTGEGAKLFF.

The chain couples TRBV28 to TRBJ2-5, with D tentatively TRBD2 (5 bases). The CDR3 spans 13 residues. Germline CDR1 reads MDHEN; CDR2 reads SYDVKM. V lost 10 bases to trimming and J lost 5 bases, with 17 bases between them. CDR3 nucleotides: TGTGCCACTCTGGGCCCGTCGGGGGAGACCCAGTACTTC. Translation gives CATLGPSGETQYF.

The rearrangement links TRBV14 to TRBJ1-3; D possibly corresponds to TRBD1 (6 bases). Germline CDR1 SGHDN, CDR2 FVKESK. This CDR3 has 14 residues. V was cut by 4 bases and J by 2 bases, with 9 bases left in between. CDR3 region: CASSLTGPGNTIYF. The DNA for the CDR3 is TGTGCCAGCAGCCTTACAGGGCCTGGAAACACCATATATTTT.

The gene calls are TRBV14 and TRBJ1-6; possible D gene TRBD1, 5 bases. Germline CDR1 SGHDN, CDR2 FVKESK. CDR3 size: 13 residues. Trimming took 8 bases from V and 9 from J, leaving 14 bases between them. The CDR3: CASQQVLGSPLHF. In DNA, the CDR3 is TGTGCCAGCCAACAGGTGTTAGGTTCACCCCTCCACTTT.